This TCR beta chain is drawn from a study of control samples from healthy donors and cancer patients (dated by TCRdb to 2020 to 2021). The library relied on the immunoSEQ multiplex PCR assay. TCRdb took over this immuneACCESS table, retaining in-frame rearrangements with V and J assigned. Such tables are incomplete; in checked studies, under half of the missing clones stem from an unresolved V gene, and the remainder is unexplained. This sample is represented by about 55,000 clones; roughly 95% of them were singletons. Of the sample, roughly 0.99% falls within the top ten clones. From V the trimming removes 1 base and from J it removes 3 bases, while the gene matches leave 12 bases of the junction unaccounted for. Via the germline V gene, CDR1 is KGHSH and CDR2 LQKENI. The CDR3, from cysteine to phenylalanine, totals 19 residues. The sequence is cut down to CDR3 DNA, 57 bases in frame from base 1.

Concerning this clone: The target of this receptor is not known. No base qualities exist here, and no much larger clone lies one base off it.

The source is a woman younger than 35 in good health. The chain is made from TRBV18 and TRBJ2-4, with 10 central nucleotides matching TRBD1. What was sequenced was blood. CDR3 protein: CASSPLSRQGALDKNIQYF. The DNA sequence follows: TGTGCCAGCTCACCACTGTCGCGACAGGGGGCGTTGGACAAAAACATTCAGTACTTC. Reference TRBV18 and TRBJ2-4 proteins supply the regions before and after the CDR3; the full variable domain is: NAGVMQNPRHLVRRRGQEARLRCSPMKGHSHVYWYRQLPEEGLKFMVYLQKENIIDESGMPKERFSAEFPKEGPSILRIQQVVRGDSAAYFCASSPLSRQGALDKNIQYFGAGTRLSVL.